This T cell receptor (beta chain) was documented in a study of blood T cell repertoires in COVID-19. Whole-study context: Acute-phase and convalescent COVID-19 samples originated in the United States, Italy and Spain. T cells, B-cell-depleted T cells, or PBMCs provided the cDNA or gDNA that served as material.

A word on this clone: One junction end disagrees with the germline gene, perhaps due to a read error.

CDR3 length: 11 residues. CDR1 is MDHEN, CDR2 SYDVKM, per germline. The study recruited people aged 18 to 89 years across approximately 25 US areas. Which cohort a participant joined came from the clinical history participants gave. Some clones are missing from TCRdb's copy, which holds only in-frame ones; the method was immunoSEQ multiplex PCR. Among roughly 220,000 clones listed, around nine tenths were seen once. The chain couples TRBV28 to TRBJ2-1, with a possible D match to TRBD1 (6 bases). Sequencing was carried out using PBMCs or T cells enriched from blood (not recorded which). The clonotype originates from a woman aged 50 to 60 with acute COVID-19. The chain's CDR3 is CASSPDSPQVF. The CDR3 DNA reads TGTGCCAGCAGCCCGGACAGTCCACAGGTCTTC.